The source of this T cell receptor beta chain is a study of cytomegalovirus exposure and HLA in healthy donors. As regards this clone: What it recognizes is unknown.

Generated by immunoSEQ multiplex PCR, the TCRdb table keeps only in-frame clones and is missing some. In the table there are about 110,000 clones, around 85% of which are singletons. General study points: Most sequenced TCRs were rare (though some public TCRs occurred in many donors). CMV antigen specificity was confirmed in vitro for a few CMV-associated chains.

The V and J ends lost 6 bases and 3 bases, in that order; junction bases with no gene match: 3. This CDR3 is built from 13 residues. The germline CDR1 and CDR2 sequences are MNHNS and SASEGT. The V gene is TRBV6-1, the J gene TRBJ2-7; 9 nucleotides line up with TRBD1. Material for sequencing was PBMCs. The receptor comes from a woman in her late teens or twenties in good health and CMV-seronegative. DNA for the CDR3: TGTGCCAGCAGCCGGGACAGGGTCTACGAGCAGTACTTC. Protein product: CASSRDRVYEQYF.